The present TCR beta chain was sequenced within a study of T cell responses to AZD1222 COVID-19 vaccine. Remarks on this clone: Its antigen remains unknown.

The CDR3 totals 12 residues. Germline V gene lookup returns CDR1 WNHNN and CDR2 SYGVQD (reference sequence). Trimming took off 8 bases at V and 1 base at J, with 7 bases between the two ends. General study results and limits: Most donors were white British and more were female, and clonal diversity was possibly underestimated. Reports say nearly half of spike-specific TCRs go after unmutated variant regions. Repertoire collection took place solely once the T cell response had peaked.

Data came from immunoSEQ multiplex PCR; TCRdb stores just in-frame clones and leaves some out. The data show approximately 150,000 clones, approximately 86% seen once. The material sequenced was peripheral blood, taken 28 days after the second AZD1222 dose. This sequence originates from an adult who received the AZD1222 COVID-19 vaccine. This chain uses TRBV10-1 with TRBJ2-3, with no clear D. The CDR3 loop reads CASSAGTDTQYF. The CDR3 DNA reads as TGCGCCAGCTCCGCCGGCACAGATACGCAGTATTTT.